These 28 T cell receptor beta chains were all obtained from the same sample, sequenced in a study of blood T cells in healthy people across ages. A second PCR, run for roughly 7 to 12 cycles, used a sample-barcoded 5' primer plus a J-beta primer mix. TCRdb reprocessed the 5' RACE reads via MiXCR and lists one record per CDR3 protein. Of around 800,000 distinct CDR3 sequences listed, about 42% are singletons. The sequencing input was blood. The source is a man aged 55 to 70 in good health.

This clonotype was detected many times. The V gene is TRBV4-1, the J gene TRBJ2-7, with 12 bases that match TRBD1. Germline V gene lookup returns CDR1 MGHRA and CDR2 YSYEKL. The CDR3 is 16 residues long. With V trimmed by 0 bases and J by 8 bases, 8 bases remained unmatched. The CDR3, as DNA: TGCGCCAGCAGCCAAGACCCCGGGACAGGGGGCGCCCAGCAGTACTTC. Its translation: CASSQDPGTGGAQQYF.

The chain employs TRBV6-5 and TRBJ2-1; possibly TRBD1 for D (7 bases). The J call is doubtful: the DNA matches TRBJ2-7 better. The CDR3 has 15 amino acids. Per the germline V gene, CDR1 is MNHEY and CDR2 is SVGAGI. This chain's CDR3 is CASSPRQGGYNEQYF. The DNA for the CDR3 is TGTGCCAGCAGCCCCCGGCAGGGGGGCTACAATGAGCAGTACTTC.

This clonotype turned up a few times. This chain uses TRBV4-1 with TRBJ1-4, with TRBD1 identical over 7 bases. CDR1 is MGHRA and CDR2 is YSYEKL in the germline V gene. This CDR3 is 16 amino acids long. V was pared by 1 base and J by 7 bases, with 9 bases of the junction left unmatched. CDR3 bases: TGCGCCAGCAGCCAAGGTTTAGGAACAGGGGCTGAAAAACTGTTTTTT. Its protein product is CASSQGLGTGAEKLFF.

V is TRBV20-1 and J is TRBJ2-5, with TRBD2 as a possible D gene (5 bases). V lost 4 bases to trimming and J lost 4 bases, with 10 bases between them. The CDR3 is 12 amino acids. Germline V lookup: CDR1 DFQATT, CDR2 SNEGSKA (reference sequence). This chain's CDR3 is CSATRGGETQYF. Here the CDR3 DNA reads TGCAGTGCTACGCGAGGAGGAGAGACCCAGTACTTC.

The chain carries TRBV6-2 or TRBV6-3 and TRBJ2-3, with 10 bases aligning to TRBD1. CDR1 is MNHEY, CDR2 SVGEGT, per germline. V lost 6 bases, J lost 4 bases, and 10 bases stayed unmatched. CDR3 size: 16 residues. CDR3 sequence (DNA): TGTGCCAGCAGACCAGACCGGGACAGGGGACCAGATACGCAGTATTTT. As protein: CASRPDRDRGPDTQYF.

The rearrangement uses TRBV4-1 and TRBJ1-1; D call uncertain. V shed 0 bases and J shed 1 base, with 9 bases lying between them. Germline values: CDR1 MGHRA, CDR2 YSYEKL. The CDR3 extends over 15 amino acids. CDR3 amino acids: CASSQDKVSNTEAFF. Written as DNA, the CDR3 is TGCGCCAGCAGCCAAGATAAAGTCTCGAACACTGAAGCTTTCTTT.

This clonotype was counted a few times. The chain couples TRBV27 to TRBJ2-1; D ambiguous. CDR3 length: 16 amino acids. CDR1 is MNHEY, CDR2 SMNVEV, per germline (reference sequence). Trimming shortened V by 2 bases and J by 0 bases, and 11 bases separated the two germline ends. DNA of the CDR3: TGTGCCAGCAGTTTAGTGGGTTCGAGCTCCTACAATGAGCAGTTCTTC. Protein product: CASSLVGSSSYNEQFF.

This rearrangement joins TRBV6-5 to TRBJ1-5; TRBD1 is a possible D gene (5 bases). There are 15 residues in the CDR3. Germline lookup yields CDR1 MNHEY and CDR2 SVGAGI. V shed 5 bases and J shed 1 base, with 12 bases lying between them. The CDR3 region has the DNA TGTGCCAGCAGTAGGGACGGCAGCAGCAATCAGCCCCAGCATTTT. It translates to CASSRDGSSNQPQHF.

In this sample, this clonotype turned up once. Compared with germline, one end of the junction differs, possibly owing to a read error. The CDR3 protein is CVSSYRLAVRGSGANVLTF. The DNA of the CDR3 is TGTGTCAGCAGTTACCGACTAGCCGTACGCGGATCCGGGGCCAACGTCCTGACTTTC. The rearrangement joins TRBV6-2 or TRBV6-3 to TRBJ2-6; TRBD2 agrees at 7 bases. CDR1 and CDR2 from the germline V gene are MNHEY and SVGEGT. The CDR3 contains 19 residues.

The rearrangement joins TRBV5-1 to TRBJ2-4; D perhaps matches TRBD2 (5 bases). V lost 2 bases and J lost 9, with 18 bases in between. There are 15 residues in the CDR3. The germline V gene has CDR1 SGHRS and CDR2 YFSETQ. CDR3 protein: CASSFGGESSPIQYF. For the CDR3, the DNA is TGCGCCAGCAGCTTTGGAGGAGAATCATCTCCCATTCAGTACTTC.

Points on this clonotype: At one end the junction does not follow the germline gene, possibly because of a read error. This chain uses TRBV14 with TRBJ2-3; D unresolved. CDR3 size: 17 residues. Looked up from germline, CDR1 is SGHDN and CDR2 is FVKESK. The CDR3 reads CAGSQVKGVPSTDTQYF. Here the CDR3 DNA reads TGTGCCGGCAGCCAAGTTAAAGGAGTCCCCAGTACAGATACGCAGTATTTT. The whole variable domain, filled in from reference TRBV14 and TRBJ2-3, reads EAGVTQFPSHSVIEKGQTVTLRCDPISGHDNLYWYRRVMGKEIKFLLHFVKESKQDESGMPNNRFLAERTGGTYSTLKVQPAELEDSGVYFCAGSQVKGVPSTDTQYFGPGTRLTVL.

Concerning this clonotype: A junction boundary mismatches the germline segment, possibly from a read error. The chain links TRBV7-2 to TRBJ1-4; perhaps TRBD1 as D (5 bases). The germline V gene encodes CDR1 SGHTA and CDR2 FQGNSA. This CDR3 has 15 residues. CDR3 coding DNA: TGTGCCAGTAGCTGGGCCGGGGGGACTAATGAAAAACTGTTTTTT. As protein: CASSWAGGTNEKLFF.

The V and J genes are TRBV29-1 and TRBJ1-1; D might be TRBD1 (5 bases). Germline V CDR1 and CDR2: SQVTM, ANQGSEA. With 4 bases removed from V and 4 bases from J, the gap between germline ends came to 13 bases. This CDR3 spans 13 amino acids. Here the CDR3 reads CSVGLRVGTEAFF. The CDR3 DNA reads TGCAGCGTTGGTCTCAGGGTAGGCACTGAAGCTTTCTTT.

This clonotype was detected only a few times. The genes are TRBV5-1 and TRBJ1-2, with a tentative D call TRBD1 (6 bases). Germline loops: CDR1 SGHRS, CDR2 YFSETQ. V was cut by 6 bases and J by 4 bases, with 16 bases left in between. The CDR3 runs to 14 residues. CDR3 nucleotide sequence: TGCGCCAGCACCTTACCAGGGGACGGCTATGGCTACACCTTC. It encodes CASTLPGDGYGYTF. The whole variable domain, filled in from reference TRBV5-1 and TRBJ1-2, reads KAGVTQTPRYLIKTRGQQVTLSCSPISGHRSVSWYQQTPGQGLQFLFEYFSETQRNKGNFPGRFSGRQFSNSRSEMNVSTLELGDSALYLCASTLPGDGYGYTFGSGTRLTVV.

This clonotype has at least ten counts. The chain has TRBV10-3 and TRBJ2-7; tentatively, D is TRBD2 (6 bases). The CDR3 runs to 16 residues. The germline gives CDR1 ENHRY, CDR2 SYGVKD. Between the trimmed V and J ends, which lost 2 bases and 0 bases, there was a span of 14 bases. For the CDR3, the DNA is TGTGCCATCAGTGAGCAGGGAGGAGGGAGCTCCTACGAGCAGTACTTC. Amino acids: CAISEQGGGSSYEQYF.

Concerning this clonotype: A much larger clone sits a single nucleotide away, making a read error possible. CDR3 DNA sequence: TGTGCCAGCAGCTCCCCGGGACAGGGGTACAATGAGCAGTACTTC. This gives the protein CASSSPGQGYNEQYF. This chain links TRBV6-2 or TRBV6-3 with TRBJ2-1; the match to TRBD1 covers 10 bases. The tail of the sequence fits TRBJ2-7 better, so the J call may be wrong. The CDR3 is 15 residues long. Germline CDR1 and CDR2: MNHEY and SVGEGT.

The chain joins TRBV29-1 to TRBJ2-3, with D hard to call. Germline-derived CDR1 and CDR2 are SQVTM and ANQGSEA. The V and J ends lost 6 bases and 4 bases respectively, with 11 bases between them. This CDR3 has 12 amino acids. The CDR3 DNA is TGCAGCGTGAGGCCCGCCGCAGATACGCAGTATTTT. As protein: CSVRPAADTQYF.

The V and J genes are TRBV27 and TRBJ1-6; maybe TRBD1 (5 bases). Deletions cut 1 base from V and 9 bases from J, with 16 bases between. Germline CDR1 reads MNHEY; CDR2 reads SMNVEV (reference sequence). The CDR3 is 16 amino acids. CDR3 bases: TGTGCCAGCAGTTTATTTGGGAGGGGCCAGGGTTCACCCCTCCACTTT. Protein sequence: CASSLFGRGQGSPLHF.

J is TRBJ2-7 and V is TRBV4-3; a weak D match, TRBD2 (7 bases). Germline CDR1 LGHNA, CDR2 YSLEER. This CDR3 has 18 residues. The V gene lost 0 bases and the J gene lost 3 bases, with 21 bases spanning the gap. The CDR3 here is CASSQDRGGGALFYEQYF. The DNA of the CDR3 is TGCGCCAGCAGCCAAGATCGTGGAGGGGGGGCCCTTTTCTACGAGCAGTACTTC.

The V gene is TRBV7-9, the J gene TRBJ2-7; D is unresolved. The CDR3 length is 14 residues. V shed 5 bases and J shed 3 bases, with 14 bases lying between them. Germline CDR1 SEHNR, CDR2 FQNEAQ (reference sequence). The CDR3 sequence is CASSPQPYIYEQYF. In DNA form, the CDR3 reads TGTGCCAGCAGCCCTCAGCCTTACATCTACGAGCAGTACTTC.

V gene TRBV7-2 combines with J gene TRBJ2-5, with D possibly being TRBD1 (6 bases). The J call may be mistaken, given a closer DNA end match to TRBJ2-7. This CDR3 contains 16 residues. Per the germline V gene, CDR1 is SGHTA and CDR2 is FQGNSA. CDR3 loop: CASSLVPTSGENEQYF. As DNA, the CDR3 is TGTGCCAGCAGCTTAGTACCCACGTCAGGGGAAAACGAGCAGTACTTC.

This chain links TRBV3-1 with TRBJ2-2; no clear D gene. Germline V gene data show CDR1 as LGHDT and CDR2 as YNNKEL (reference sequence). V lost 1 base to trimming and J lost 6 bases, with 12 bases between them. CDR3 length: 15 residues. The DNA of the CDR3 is TGTGCCAGCAGCCAAGGGACGATTAGTGCCGGGGAGCTGTTTTTT. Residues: CASSQGTISAGELFF.

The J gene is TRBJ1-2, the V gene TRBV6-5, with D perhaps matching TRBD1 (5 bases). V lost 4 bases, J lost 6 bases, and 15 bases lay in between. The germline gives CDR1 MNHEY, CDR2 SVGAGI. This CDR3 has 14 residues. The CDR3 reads CASSSPGGYDGYTF. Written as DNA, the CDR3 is TGTGCCAGCAGTTCCCCCGGGGGATACGATGGCTACACCTTC.

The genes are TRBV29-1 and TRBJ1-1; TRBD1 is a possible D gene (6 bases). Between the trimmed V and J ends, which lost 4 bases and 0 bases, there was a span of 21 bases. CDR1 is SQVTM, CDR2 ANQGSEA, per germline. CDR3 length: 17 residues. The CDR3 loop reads CSVVGPLDRTLNTEAFF. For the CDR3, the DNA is TGCAGCGTTGTAGGACCCTTGGACAGAACCTTGAACACTGAAGCTTTCTTT.

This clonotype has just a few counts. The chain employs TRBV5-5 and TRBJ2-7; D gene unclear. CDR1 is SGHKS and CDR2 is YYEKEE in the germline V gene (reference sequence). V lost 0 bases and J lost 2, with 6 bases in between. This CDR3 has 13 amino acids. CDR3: CASSLDYTYEQYF. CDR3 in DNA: TGTGCCAGCAGCTTGGATTATACCTACGAGCAGTACTTC. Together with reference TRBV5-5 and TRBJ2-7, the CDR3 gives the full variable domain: DAGVTQSPTHLIKTRGQQVTLRCSPISGHKSVSWYQQVLGQGPQFIFQYYEKEERGRGNFPDRFSARQFPNYSSELNVNALLLGDSALYLCASSLDYTYEQYFGPGTRLTVT.

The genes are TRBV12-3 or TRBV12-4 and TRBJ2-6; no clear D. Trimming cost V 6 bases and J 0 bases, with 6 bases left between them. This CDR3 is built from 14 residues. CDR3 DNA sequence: TGTGCCAGCAGACCGGACTCTGGGGCCAACGTCCTGACTTTC. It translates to CASRPDSGANVLTF.

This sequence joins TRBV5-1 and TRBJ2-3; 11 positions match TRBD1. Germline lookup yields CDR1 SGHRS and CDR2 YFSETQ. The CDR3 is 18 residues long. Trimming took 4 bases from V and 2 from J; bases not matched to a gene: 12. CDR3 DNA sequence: TGCGCCAGCAGCCATGTTCGGACAGGGGGCACAACCACAGATACGCAGTATTTT. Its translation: CASSHVRTGGTTTDTQYF.

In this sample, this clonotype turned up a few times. CDR3 sequence reads: CASNGAGAGNTEAFF. For the CDR3, the DNA is TGTGCCAGCAATGGGGCAGGGGCCGGAAACACTGAAGCTTTCTTT. The chain combines TRBV27 with TRBJ1-1; D is perhaps TRBD1 (6 bases). The CDR3 covers 15 residues. Trimming left V 7 bases short and J 2 bases short, with 17 bases between. Germline CDR1 and CDR2: MNHEY and SMNVEV (reference sequence).